The 8 T cell receptor beta chains presented below share a single source sample, sequenced in a study of T cell repertoires in ileal Crohn's disease. Measured with immunoSEQ multiplex PCR; TCRdb has only the in-frame clones, and not every one. Of 10,000 to 15,000 clones in the sample, 75% to 85% are singletons; the top ten hold approximately 11%. Time point specified: neoterminal ileum biopsy at postoperative endoscopy, about 6 months after surgery. Source material: ileal tissue. These receptors all stem from an adult with Crohn's disease.

This chain links TRBV5-1 with TRBJ2-3; 7 bases line up with TRBD1. Germline values: CDR1 SGHRS, CDR2 YFSETQ. The V and J ends lost 4 bases and 1 base, in that order; junction bases with no gene match: 9. CDR3 length equals 16 residues. CDR3 in amino acids: CASSTGTEARTDTQYF. The DNA of the CDR3 is TGCGCCAGCAGCACCGGGACAGAGGCACGCACAGATACGCAGTATTTT.

This clone was counted a single time. The V and J genes are TRBV7-9 and TRBJ2-1, with 8 nucleotides matching TRBD2. V dropped 2 bases and J dropped 2; count of bases not matched to a gene: 5. Germline V gives CDR1 SEHNR, CDR2 FQNEAQ (reference sequence). This CDR3 has 16 amino acids. The CDR3 loop is CASSLSLAGTYNEQFF. The CDR3 nucleotides read TGTGCCAGCAGCTTAAGCCTAGCGGGTACCTACAATGAGCAGTTCTTC.

The chain combines TRBV18 with TRBJ1-2, with D unresolved. Trimming took 3 bases from V and 4 from J, leaving 12 bases between them. Germline values: CDR1 KGHSH, CDR2 LQKENI. The CDR3 covers 14 residues. In nucleotides, the CDR3 is TGTGCCAGCTCACCGGCCTGGGTAGCCTATGGCTACACCTTC. Residues: CASSPAWVAYGYTF.

Remarks on this clone: Its ends do not fully match the called genes, so a read error is possible. The same CDR3 arises from other DNA sequences in this sample as well. The chain has TRBV7-7 and TRBJ1-1, with 7 bases lining up with TRBD1. Per the germline V gene, CDR1 is SSHAT and CDR2 is FNYEAQ (reference sequence). The CDR3 runs 13 residues. In nucleotides, the CDR3 is TGTGCTAGCAGCCTCGACAGGGACACTGAAGCTTTCTTT. Its translation is CASSLDRDTEAFF.

The genes are TRBV27 and TRBJ1-2; the match to TRBD1 covers 7 bases. V lost 4 bases to trimming and J lost 6 bases; unmatched junction nucleotides: 17. The CDR3 runs 17 residues. CDR1 and CDR2 from the germline V gene are MNHEY and SMNVEV (reference sequence). DNA of the CDR3: TGTGCCAGCAGTTCAGCAGACGCGACAGGGCAGGTGGATGGCTACACCTTC. It encodes CASSSADATGQVDGYTF.

The V and J genes are TRBV30 and TRBJ1-4; D is unresolved. Per germline, CDR1 GTSNPN and CDR2 SVGIG (reference sequence). The CDR3 spans 15 residues. Trimming took 7 bases from V and 4 from J, leaving 19 bases between them. The CDR3 sequence is CASEWAGTGNEKLFF. CDR3 nucleotide sequence: TGTGCCTCAGAGTGGGCGGGCACCGGTAATGAAAAACTGTTTTTT.

The sample holds one count of this clone. V and J are TRBV11-3 and TRBJ2-7; 8 bases line up with TRBD2. V was pared by 3 bases and J by 3 bases, with 10 bases of the junction left unmatched. Germline loops: CDR1 SGHNT, CDR2 YENEEA. This CDR3 comprises 16 residues. CDR3 region: CASSFIYASGFYEQYF. The DNA for the CDR3 is TGTGCCAGCAGCTTCATATATGCTAGCGGGTTCTACGAGCAGTACTTC.

V usage is TRBV7-3 and J usage is TRBJ2-3, with a possible D match to TRBD1 (6 bases). This CDR3 is built from 15 residues. Trimming pared 5 bases from V and 1 base from J, leaving 13 bases between. The germline V gene has CDR1 SGHTA and CDR2 FQGTGA. The CDR3 protein is CASSAQGKGTDTQYF. The DNA of the CDR3 is TGTGCCAGCAGCGCTCAGGGGAAGGGCACAGATACGCAGTATTTT. The variable domain in full, with the rest retrieved from reference TRBV7-3 and TRBJ2-3, is GAGVSQTPSNKVTEKGKYVELRCDPISGHTALYWYRQSLGQGPEFLIYFQGTGAADDSGLPNDRFFAVRPEGSVSTLKIQRTERGDSAVYLCASSAQGKGTDTQYFGPGTRLTVL.